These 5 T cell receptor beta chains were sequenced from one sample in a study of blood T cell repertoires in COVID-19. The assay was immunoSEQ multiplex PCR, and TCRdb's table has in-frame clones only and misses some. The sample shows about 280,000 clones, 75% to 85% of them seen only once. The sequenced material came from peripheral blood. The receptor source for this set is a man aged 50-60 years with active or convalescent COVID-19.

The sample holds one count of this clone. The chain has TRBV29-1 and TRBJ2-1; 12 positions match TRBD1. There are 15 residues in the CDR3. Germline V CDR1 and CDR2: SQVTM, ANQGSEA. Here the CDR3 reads CAGTGGRSSYNEQFF. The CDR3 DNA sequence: TGCGCGGGGACAGGGGGCCGGTCCTCCTACAATGAGCAGTTCTTC.

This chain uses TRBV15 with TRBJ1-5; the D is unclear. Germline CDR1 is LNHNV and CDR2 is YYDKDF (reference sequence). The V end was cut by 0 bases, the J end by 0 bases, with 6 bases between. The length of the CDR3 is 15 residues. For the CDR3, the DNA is TGTGCCACCAGCAGAGATACAGATAGCAATCAGCCCCAGCATTTT. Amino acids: CATSRDTDSNQPQHF.

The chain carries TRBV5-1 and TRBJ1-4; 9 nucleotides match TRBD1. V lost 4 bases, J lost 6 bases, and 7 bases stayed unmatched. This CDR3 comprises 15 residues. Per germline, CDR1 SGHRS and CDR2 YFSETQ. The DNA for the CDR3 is TGCGCCAGCAGCCGGGAGGGACAGGGATATGAAAAACTGTTTTTT. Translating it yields CASSREGQGYEKLFF. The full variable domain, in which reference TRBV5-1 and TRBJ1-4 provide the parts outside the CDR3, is KAGVTQTPRYLIKTRGQQVTLSCSPISGHRSVSWYQQTPGQGLQFLFEYFSETQRNKGNFPGRFSGRQFSNSRSEMNVSTLELGDSALYLCASSREGQGYEKLFFGSGTQLSVL.

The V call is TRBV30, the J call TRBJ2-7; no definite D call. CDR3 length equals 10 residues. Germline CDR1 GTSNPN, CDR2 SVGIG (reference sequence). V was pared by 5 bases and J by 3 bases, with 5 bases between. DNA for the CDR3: TGTGCCTGGGGCTACTACGAGCAGTACTTC. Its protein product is CAWGYYEQYF.

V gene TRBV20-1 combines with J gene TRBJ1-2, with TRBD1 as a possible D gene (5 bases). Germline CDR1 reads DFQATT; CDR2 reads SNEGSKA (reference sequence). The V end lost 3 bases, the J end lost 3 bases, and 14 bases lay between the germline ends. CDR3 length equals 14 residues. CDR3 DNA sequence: TGCAGTGCTAGTCCAGGGCTAGGAGACTATGGCTACACCTTC. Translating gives CSASPGLGDYGYTF.